A selection of T cell receptor beta chains follows, all from one sample in a study of response to subunit inactivated influenza vaccine. TCRdb processed the RT-PCR reads anew with MiXCR; each CDR3 protein has one entry. The sample includes 200,000 to 300,000 distinct CDR3 sequences, 12% seen only once; the top ten take approximately 8.3%. The sample in question was non-naive T cells sorted from PBMCs, obtained approximately 15 days before vaccination. The source of these receptors is a man aged 50-59 years who received an inactivated influenza vaccine. Both conserved end residues are part of each CDR3. Each record gives: clone size, V gene, D gene, CDR3 protein. A D gene is named only where the DNA matches it firmly. For some rows the clone size is stated as once, few or many, or as a class when expanded; others skip it.

many	TRBV5-1	.	CASSLGDGIHYGYTF
many	TRBV7-9	.	CASSLAGSNGYTF
.	TRBV11-2	.	CASSPNTGVGSYNEQFF
few	TRBV2	.	CASRGLVEQYF
.	TRBV12-3/TRBV12-4	.	CASSLSRGAGGYTF
many	TRBV14	TRBD2	CASSPLGGAGELFF
few	TRBV7-2	TRBD1	CASSWGQSNYGYTF
few	TRBV2	TRBD1	CASSGQGWAETQYF
many	TRBV7-2	TRBD1	CASRGTGGRETQYF
.	TRBV20-1	.	CSAREGGSSGGQPQHF
.	TRBV27	TRBD1	CASSRPGGGTEAFF
once	TRBV27	TRBD2	CASSPGLAGSGEQYF
.	TRBV15	.	CATSRWWAWRGGESTQYF